The 26 T cell receptor beta chains below were found in one sample sequenced in a study of shared clonotypes between healthy human individuals. Profiling relied on immunoSEQ multiplex PCR, and the TCRdb table lists in-frame clones only, not all of them. The sample holds around 2.5 million clones, roughly 93% seen once. Material: naive CD4+ T cells from PBMCs. Subset of the sample: CD45RA+ positively selected. The receptors were gathered from a man in his late teens or twenties in good health. Some clones in this sample may be carry-over from other donors' samples.

This CDR3 is CASRDLWNTEAFF. CDR3 DNA sequence: TGCGCCAGCAGGGACTTATGGAACACTGAAGCTTTCTTT. This rearrangement joins TRBV4-1 to TRBJ1-1; D not resolved. This CDR3 is built from 13 residues. V was clipped by 6 bases and J by 1 base, with 9 bases between them. Germline V lookup: CDR1 MGHRA, CDR2 YSYEKL.

The chain is built from TRBV7-9 and TRBJ2-7; no definite D call. The CDR3 spans 15 residues. V lost 1 base and J 4 bases, leaving 14 bases between the germline ends. Per germline, CDR1 SEHNR and CDR2 FQNEAQ (reference sequence). The CDR3 loop reads CASSLGPIPLYEQYF. CDR3 coding DNA: TGTGCCAGCAGCTTAGGTCCCATACCGCTTTACGAGCAGTACTTC.

This chain connects TRBV7-8 to TRBJ2-5; 8 positions match TRBD2. CDR1 and CDR2 from the germline V gene are SGHVS and FQNEAQ. J was trimmed by 2 bases and V by 2 bases; bases with no gene match: 4. The CDR3 runs to 15 residues. The chain's CDR3 is CASSLRREVQETQYF. DNA for the CDR3: TGTGCCAGCAGCTTAAGGCGGGAGGTACAAGAGACCCAGTACTTC.

This sequence joins TRBV5-1 and TRBJ1-6; 8 nucleotides agree with TRBD1. This CDR3 region has 15 residues. Trimming removed 2 bases from V and 5 bases from J; junction bases left unmatched: 3. Germline V gives CDR1 SGHRS, CDR2 YFSETQ. As DNA, the CDR3 is TGCGCCAGCAGCTTCGGACAGGGTCATAATTCACCCCTCCACTTT. As protein: CASSFGQGHNSPLHF.

The chain links TRBV28 to TRBJ1-2; 7 bases map to TRBD1. CDR1 and CDR2 (germline): MDHEN, SYDVKM. The CDR3 runs 15 residues. Germline trimming cut 5 bases from V and 2 bases from J; bases unmatched to any gene: 8. The CDR3 sequence: CASSLRQGINYGYTF. For the CDR3, the DNA is TGTGCCAGCAGTCTCCGACAGGGAATAAACTATGGCTACACCTTC.

The chain joins TRBV28 to TRBJ2-5, with D tentatively TRBD2 (5 bases). Matching the DNA end better, TRBJ2-7 makes the J call doubtful. CDR1 MDHEN and CDR2 SYDVKM come from the germline V gene. The CDR3 contains 15 residues. The DNA of the CDR3 is TGTGCCAGCAGGGCCCGTGAGGGTTCGCCGTACGAGCAGTACTTC. Protein sequence: CASRAREGSPYEQYF.

The V gene is TRBV6-4, the J gene TRBJ2-3; D remains unclear. Trimming shortened V by 4 bases and J by 6 bases, and 20 bases separated the two germline ends. The CDR3 contains 16 residues. Germline V lookup: CDR1 MRHNA, CDR2 SNTAGT. The CDR3 DNA reads TGTGCCAGCAGTGTGAAAGGCAGCGCCGGTCGGGATACGCAGTATTTT. It is translated as CASSVKGSAGRDTQYF.

The chain carries TRBV6-1 and TRBJ1-1; perhaps TRBD1 as D (5 bases). V was pared by 11 bases and J by 3 bases, with 19 bases between. The CDR3 sequence is 14 residues long. In germline, CDR1 is MNHNS, CDR2 SASEGT. The CDR3 nucleotides read TGTGCCGGCCTAATGGGAGGGACGGACACTGAAGCTTTCTTT. It codes for CAGLMGGTDTEAFF.

The chain links TRBV7-9 to TRBJ2-1; D ambiguous. The CDR3 is made up of 13 amino acids. V was pared by 5 bases and J by 7 bases, with 12 bases between. The germline CDR1 and CDR2 sequences are SEHNR and FQNEAQ (reference sequence). The CDR3 sequence is CASSPPARNEQFF. In DNA form, the CDR3 reads TGTGCCAGCAGCCCTCCGGCCCGGAATGAGCAGTTCTTC.

The chain recombines TRBV15 with TRBJ2-6; TRBD1 might be the D (5 bases). The CDR3 is made up of 15 amino acids. V was clipped by 0 bases and J by 4 bases, with 7 bases between them. Germline V gives CDR1 LNHNV, CDR2 YYDKDF (reference sequence). The CDR3 region has the DNA TGTGCCACCAGCAGAGAGGACATAGGGGCCAACGTCCTGACTTTC. It translates to CATSREDIGANVLTF.

This clone showed up just once. V is TRBV5-1 and J is TRBJ1-4; D possibly corresponds to TRBD1 (6 bases). V was pared by 5 bases and J by 10 bases, with 21 bases between. CDR3 length: 15 amino acids. CDR1 SGHRS and CDR2 YFSETQ come from the germline V gene. Here the CDR3 DNA reads TGCGCCAGCAGTCTAACAGGGCCTTCGGATGGAAAACTGTTTTTT. Translated: CASSLTGPSDGKLFF.

The chain couples TRBV27 to TRBJ1-3; the D gene is possibly TRBD1 (6 bases). V was trimmed by 6 bases and J by 5 bases, leaving 23 bases between them. There are 17 residues in the CDR3. Per the germline V gene, CDR1 is MNHEY and CDR2 is SMNVEV (reference sequence). The CDR3 sequence is CASRGSGDRLRRNTIYF. The CDR3 DNA follows: TGTGCCAGCAGGGGAAGCGGCGACAGGCTTAGAAGAAACACCATATATTTT.

The rearrangement uses TRBV28 and TRBJ1-1; D remains unclear. Germline CDR1 reads MDHEN; CDR2 reads SYDVKM. This CDR3 contains 13 residues. V was clipped by 5 bases and J by 11 bases, with 18 bases between them. Here the CDR3 DNA reads TGTGCCAGCAGTAATCTCGGAAACACCGGGGCTTTCTTT. Its protein product is CASSNLGNTGAFF. Full variable domain (rest looked up from reference TRBV28 and TRBJ1-1): DVKVTQSSRYLVKRTGEKVFLECVQDMDHENMFWYRQDPGLGLRLIYFSYDVKMKEKGDIPEGYSVSREKKERFSLILESASTNQTSMYLCASSNLGNTGAFFGQGTRLTVV.

The chain carries TRBV7-2 and TRBJ1-1, with D possibly matching TRBD1 (5 bases). Germline V gene sequence: CDR1 SGHTA, CDR2 FQGNSA. The CDR3 length is 15 residues. V was clipped by 7 bases and J by 11 bases, with 26 bases between them. The DNA for the CDR3 is TGTGCCAGCACCCTATCATCCGGGACCCCAAGGATCGCTTTCTTT. Protein: CASTLSSGTPRIAFF.

The V gene is TRBV2, the J gene TRBJ2-4; TRBD2 matches 9 bases. Germline trimming cut 5 bases from V and 2 bases from J; bases unmatched to any gene: 10. The CDR3 contains 17 residues. Germline V CDR1 and CDR2: SNHLY, FYNNEI. The chain's CDR3 is CASSSLAGMGTKNIQYF. The DNA for the CDR3 is TGTGCCAGCAGTAGCCTAGCGGGAATGGGAACCAAAAACATTCAGTACTTC.

The chain joins TRBV6-6 to TRBJ1-2; 8 bases fit TRBD1. V shed 4 bases, J shed 7 bases, and the junction held 5 bases outside the gene matches. The CDR3 is 13 amino acids. Germline-derived CDR1 and CDR2 are MNHNY and SVGAGI (reference sequence). The CDR3 bases are TGTGCCAGCAGTTCCTGGACAGGGCGTGGCTACACCTTC. It is translated as CASSSWTGRGYTF.

The rearrangement uses TRBV7-6 and TRBJ2-7; 10 nucleotides align to TRBD1. V trimming: 5 bases; J trimming: 6 bases; junction bases outside the gene matches: 19. Germline-derived CDR1 and CDR2 are SGHVS and FNYEAQ. This CDR3 has 18 residues. The CDR3 region is CASSPPTGGAGDYIEQYF. The DNA of the CDR3 is TGTGCCAGCAGCCCACCGACAGGGGGCGCGGGAGACTATATCGAGCAGTACTTC.

The chain employs TRBV4-3 and TRBJ2-3; a possible D gene is TRBD2 (5 bases). This CDR3 spans 17 amino acids. V lost 1 base and J lost 1, with 15 bases in between. CDR1 and CDR2 (germline): LGHNA, YSLEER. The CDR3 loop is CASSQALRMEGTDTQYF. CDR3 in DNA: TGCGCCAGCAGCCAAGCCTTAAGGATGGAGGGCACAGATACGCAGTATTTT.

V gene TRBV7-9 combines with J gene TRBJ2-7; possible D gene TRBD1, 6 bases. In germline, CDR1 is SEHNR, CDR2 FQNEAQ (reference sequence). Trimming took 1 base from V and 3 from J, leaving 19 bases between them. The CDR3 extends over 17 amino acids. The CDR3 DNA sequence: TGTGCCAGCAGCTTAGATCAGTGGGGACAAGAGGGCTACGAGCAGTACTTC. Residues: CASSLDQWGQEGYEQYF.

The chain couples TRBV4-2 to TRBJ1-2, with 8 bases matching TRBD1. J was trimmed by 7 bases and V by 4 bases; bases with no gene match: 8. This CDR3 is 14 amino acids long. CDR1 is LGHNA, CDR2 YNFKEQ, per germline. The CDR3 nucleotides read TGTGCCAGCAGCCGAGCAGGGGGCGAGGTTGGCTACACCTTC. Protein product: CASSRAGGEVGYTF.

The chain carries TRBV5-1 and TRBJ1-2; 7 bases map to TRBD1. The CDR3 has 16 residues. Germline V lookup: CDR1 SGHRS, CDR2 YFSETQ. The V segment lost 5 bases and the J segment 5 bases; nucleotides outside the gene matches: 15. The CDR3 loop is CASRLVSGRGHYGYTF. CDR3 bases: TGCGCCAGCAGGCTTGTATCGGGGAGGGGGCATTATGGCTACACCTTC.

The rearrangement uses TRBV18 and TRBJ1-2; 10 positions match TRBD1. Germline V gene lookup returns CDR1 KGHSH and CDR2 LQKENI. The CDR3 length is 17 residues. J gave up 1 base and V 3 bases, and 8 bases lay outside the gene matches. CDR3 nucleotide sequence: TGTGCCAGCTCACCCTCGACAGGGGGCTCGTTTAACTATGGCTACACCTTC. Protein: CASSPSTGGSFNYGYTF. Together with reference TRBV18 and TRBJ1-2, the CDR3 gives the full variable domain: NAGVMQNPRHLVRRRGQEARLRCSPMKGHSHVYWYRQLPEEGLKFMVYLQKENIIDESGMPKERFSAEFPKEGPSILRIQQVVRGDSAAYFCASSPSTGGSFNYGYTFGSGTRLTVV.

In this sample, this clone turned up once. This chain connects TRBV14 to TRBJ2-1; D assignment may be TRBD1 or TRBD2 (7 bases each). The CDR3 runs 17 residues. Germline V gene data show CDR1 as SGHDN and CDR2 as FVKESK. Deletions cut 4 bases from V and 7 bases from J, with 23 bases between. CDR3 region: CASSPYWGQGGGNEQFF. The DNA of the CDR3 is TGTGCCAGCAGCCCCTACTGGGGGCAGGGGGGAGGGAATGAGCAGTTCTTC. Combining the CDR3 with reference TRBV14 and TRBJ2-1 gives the whole variable domain EAGVTQFPSHSVIEKGQTVTLRCDPISGHDNLYWYRRVMGKEIKFLLHFVKESKQDESGMPNNRFLAERTGGTYSTLKVQPAELEDSGVYFCASSPYWGQGGGNEQFFGPGTRLTVL.

The V call is TRBV5-4, the J call TRBJ2-2; TRBD2 matches 12 bases. The CDR3 spans 16 residues. The V gene end was trimmed by 4 bases and the J gene end by 4 bases; junction bases not matched to a gene: 5. Germline loops: CDR1 SGHNT, CDR2 YYREEE (reference sequence). The CDR3 DNA reads as TGTGCCAGCAGCCGACGACTAGCGGGAGTCACCGGGGAGCTGTTTTTT. Its translation: CASSRRLAGVTGELFF.

This clone has just one count. The chain joins TRBV5-1 to TRBJ2-2; unclear D gene. Germline CDR1 is SGHRS and CDR2 is YFSETQ. V lost 3 bases, J lost 6 bases, and 9 bases lay in between. CDR3 size: 13 residues. CDR3 amino acids: CASSSDWAGELFF. The CDR3, as DNA: TGCGCCAGCAGCTCCGACTGGGCCGGGGAGCTGTTTTTT.

To note about this clone: Other DNA sequences within the sample encode an identical CDR3. This chain uses TRBV28 with TRBJ1-4, with D possibly being TRBD1 (6 bases). The CDR3 sequence is 15 residues long. V dropped 4 bases and J dropped 2 bases, with 11 bases sitting between them. Germline V gives CDR1 MDHEN, CDR2 SYDVKM. This CDR3 is CASSSGGATNEKLFF. The CDR3 DNA reads TGTGCCAGCAGTTCGGGGGGCGCGACTAATGAAAAACTGTTTTTT.